This TCR beta chain was profiled in a study of metastatic and nonmetastatic thyroid tumors. Study summary: From malignant and benign thyroid patients, repertoires in blood and in tumor or nodule tissue were compared.

Concerning this clone itself: Its antigen remains unidentified.

Ahead of thyroid surgery, no patient had received treatment of any kind. MiXCR re-clonotyped the PCR reads for TCRdb. Among around 41,000 clones listed, roughly 3.1% were seen once. This CDR3 comprises 11 residues. V dropped 7 bases and J dropped 8 bases, with 11 bases sitting between them. Germline CDR1 MNHNS, CDR2 SASEGT. Notes on the study in general: According to reports, the diversity of TCR beta was significantly higher in malignant thyroid tumors than in benign nodules, and this held in both blood and tumor samples.

This receptor was identified in a female donor with papillary thyroid cancer or a benign thyroid nodule (not recorded which). Some clones in this sample may be carry-over from other donors' samples. The chain is built from TRBV6-1 and TRBJ1-2; unclear D gene. The sequencing sample was made of blood. The CDR3 nucleotides read TGTGCCAGCACAGGTCAAAGGGGCTACACCTTC. Translated: CASTGQRGYTF.